This T cell receptor (beta chain) was sequenced in a study of blood T cells in healthy people across ages. Study background: Researchers report that template switching captured about one barcoded beta molecule per two T cells.

A second about 6 to 12 cycle PCR used barcoded and J-beta primers. Carrying 12 random nucleotides, a template-switch adaptor labeled each individual cDNA molecule. Sequencing of every sample gave 3 million or more CDR3-containing paired-end reads. TCRdb called the 5' RACE reads again in MiXCR, with one record for every CDR3 protein. The sample gives roughly 1,500,000 distinct CDR3 sequences, about 43% of which show up once; around 8% is in the top ten. This CDR3 region has 10 residues. Between the trimmed V and J ends, which lost 3 bases and 10 bases, there was a span of 7 bases. Germline CDR1 GTSNPN, CDR2 SVGIG (reference sequence).

The rearrangement links TRBV30 to TRBJ2-1, with D unclear. This clonotype was obtained from a woman under 30 in good health. Sequencing was carried out using blood. The CDR3 nucleotides read TGTGCCTGGAGCCTCACAGAGCAGTTCTTC. It encodes CAWSLTEQFF.